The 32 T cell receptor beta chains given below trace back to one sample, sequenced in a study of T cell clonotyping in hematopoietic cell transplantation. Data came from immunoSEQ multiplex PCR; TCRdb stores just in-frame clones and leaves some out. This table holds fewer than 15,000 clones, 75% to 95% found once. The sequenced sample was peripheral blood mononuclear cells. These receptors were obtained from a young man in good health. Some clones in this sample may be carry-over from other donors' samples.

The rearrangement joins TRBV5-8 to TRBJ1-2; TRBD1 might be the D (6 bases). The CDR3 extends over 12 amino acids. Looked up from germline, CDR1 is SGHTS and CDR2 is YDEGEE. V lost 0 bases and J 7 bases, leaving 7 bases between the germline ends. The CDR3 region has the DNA TGTGCCAGCAGCTTGGACAGGGCTGGCTACACCTTC. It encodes CASSLDRAGYTF.

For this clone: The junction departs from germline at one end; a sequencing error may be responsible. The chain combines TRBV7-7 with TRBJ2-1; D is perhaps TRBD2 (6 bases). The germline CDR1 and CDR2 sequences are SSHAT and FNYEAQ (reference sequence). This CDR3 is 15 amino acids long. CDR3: CASSLDVRREDEQFF. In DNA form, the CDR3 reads TGTGCTAGCAGCTTAGACGTCCGCAGGGAGGATGAGCAGTTCTTC.

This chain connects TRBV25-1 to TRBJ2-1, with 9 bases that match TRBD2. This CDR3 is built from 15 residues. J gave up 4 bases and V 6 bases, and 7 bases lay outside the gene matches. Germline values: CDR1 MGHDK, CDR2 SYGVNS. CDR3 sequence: CASSVSGSGYNEQFF. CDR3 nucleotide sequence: TGTGCCAGCAGCGTTAGCGGGAGTGGATACAATGAGCAGTTCTTC.

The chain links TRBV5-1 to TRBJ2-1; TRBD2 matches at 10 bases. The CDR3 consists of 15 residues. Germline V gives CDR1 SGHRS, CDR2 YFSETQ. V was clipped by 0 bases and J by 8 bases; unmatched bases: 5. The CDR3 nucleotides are TGCGCCAGCAGCTTGGGTCTAGCGGGGGTCGATGAGCAGTTCTTC. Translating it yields CASSLGLAGVDEQFF.

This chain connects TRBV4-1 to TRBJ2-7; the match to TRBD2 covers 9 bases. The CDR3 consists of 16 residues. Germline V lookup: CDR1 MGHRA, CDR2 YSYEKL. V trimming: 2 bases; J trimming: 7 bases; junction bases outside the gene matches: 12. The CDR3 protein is CASSQSGSGGRGEQYF. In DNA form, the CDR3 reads TGCGCCAGCAGCCAATCGGGTAGCGGGGGCCGGGGGGAGCAGTACTTC.

CDR3 sequence reads: CSVDGWGGGPGDTQYF. The CDR3 DNA sequence: TGCAGCGTTGATGGCTGGGGCGGGGGGCCAGGAGATACGCAGTATTTT. The V call is TRBV29-1, the J call TRBJ2-3; 8 nucleotides line up with TRBD2. Germline CDR1 reads SQVTM; CDR2 reads ANQGSEA. The CDR3 contains 16 residues. Trimming cost V 3 bases and J 5 bases; bases outside gene matches: 13.

Written as DNA, the CDR3 is TGTGCCATCAGTGAGAATACAGGGAACTATGGCTACACCTTC. As protein: CAISENTGNYGYTF. The rearrangement links TRBV10-3 to TRBJ1-2; D perhaps matches TRBD1 (6 bases). Between the trimmed V and J ends, which lost 2 bases and 2 bases, there was a span of 9 bases. Germline CDR1 is ENHRY and CDR2 is SYGVKD. The CDR3 length is 14 residues.

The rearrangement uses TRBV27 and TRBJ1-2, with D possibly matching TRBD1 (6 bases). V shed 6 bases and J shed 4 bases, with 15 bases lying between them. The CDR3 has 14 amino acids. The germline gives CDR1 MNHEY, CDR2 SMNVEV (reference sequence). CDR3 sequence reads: CASSFGRGAYGYTF. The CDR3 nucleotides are TGTGCCAGCAGCTTTGGGCGGGGGGCCTATGGCTACACCTTC.

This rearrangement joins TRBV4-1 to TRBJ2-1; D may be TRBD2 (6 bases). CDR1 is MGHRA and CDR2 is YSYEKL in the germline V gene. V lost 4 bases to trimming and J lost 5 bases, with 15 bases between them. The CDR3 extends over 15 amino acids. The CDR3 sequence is CASSPIGRGHNEQFF. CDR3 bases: TGCGCCAGCAGCCCGATCGGGCGGGGTCACAATGAGCAGTTCTTC.

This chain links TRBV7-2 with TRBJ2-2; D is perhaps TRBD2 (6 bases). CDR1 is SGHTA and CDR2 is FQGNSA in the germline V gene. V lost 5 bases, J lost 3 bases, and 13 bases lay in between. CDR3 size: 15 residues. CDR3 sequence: CASSLSGGDTGELFF. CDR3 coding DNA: TGTGCCAGCAGCCTCAGCGGAGGGGACACCGGGGAGCTGTTTTTT.

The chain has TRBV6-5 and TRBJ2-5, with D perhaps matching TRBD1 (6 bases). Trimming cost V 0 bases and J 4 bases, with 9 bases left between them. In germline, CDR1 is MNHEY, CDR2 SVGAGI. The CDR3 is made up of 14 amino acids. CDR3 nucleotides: TGTGCCAGCAGTTACTCTACAGGGCGAGAGACCCAGTACTTC. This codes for CASSYSTGRETQYF.

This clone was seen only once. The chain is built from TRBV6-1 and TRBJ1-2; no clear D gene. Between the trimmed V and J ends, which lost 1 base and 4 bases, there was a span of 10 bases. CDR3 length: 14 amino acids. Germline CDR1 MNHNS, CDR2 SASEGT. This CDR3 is CASSEEVRSYGYTF. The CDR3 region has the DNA TGTGCCAGCAGTGAAGAGGTCAGGAGCTATGGCTACACCTTC.

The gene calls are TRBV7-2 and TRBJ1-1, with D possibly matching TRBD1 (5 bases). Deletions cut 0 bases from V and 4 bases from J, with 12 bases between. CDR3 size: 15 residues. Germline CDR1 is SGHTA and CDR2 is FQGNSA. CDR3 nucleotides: TGTGCCAGCAGCTTAGCGTACGGGGGGTTCACTGAAGCTTTCTTT. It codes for CASSLAYGGFTEAFF.

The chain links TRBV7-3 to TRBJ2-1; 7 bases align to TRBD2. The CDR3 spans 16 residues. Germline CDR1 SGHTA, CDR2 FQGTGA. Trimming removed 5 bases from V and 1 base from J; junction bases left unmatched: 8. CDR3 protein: CASSPVTSASYNEQFF. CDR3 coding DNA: TGTGCCAGCAGCCCCGTAACTAGCGCTTCCTACAATGAGCAGTTCTTC.

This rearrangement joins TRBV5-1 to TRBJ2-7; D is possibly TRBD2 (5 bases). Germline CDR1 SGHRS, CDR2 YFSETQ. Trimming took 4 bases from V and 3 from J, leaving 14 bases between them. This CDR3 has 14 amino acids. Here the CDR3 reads CASSNSPGNYEQYF. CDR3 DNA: TGCGCCAGCAGCAACAGCCCGGGGAACTACGAGCAGTACTTC.

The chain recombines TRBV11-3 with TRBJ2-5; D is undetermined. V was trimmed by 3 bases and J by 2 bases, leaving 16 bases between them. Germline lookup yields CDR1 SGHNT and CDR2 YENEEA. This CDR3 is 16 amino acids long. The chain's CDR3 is CASSFQLWPKQETQYF. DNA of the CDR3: TGTGCCAGCAGCTTCCAATTATGGCCAAAGCAAGAGACCCAGTACTTC.

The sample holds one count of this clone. This chain's CDR3 is CASSAGLGAGDEQFF. The CDR3 nucleotides are TGTGCCAGCAGCGCAGGACTAGGTGCCGGGGACGAGCAGTTCTTC. This chain joins TRBV9 and TRBJ2-1, with 7 bases aligning to TRBD2. The germline gives CDR1 SGDLS, CDR2 YYNGEE. With V trimmed by 3 bases and J by 10 bases, 13 bases remained unmatched. This CDR3 region has 15 residues.

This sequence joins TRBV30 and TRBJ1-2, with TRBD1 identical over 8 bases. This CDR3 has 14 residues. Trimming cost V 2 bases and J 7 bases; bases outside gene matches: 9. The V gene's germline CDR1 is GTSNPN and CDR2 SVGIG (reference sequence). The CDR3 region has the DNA TGTGCCTGGAGTACCCGCGGGACAGGCGTTGGCTACACCTTC. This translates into CAWSTRGTGVGYTF.

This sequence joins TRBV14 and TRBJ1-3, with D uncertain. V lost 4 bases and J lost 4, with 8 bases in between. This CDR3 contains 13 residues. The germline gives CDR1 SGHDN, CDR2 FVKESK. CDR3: CASSPRPGNTIYF. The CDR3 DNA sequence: TGTGCCAGCAGCCCGAGACCCGGAAACACCATATATTTT.

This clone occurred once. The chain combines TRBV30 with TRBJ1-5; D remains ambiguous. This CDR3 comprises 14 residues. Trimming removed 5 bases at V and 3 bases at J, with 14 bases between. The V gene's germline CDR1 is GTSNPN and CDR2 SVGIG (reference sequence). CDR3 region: CAWGDSGDNQPQHF. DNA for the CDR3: TGTGCCTGGGGTGATAGCGGGGACAATCAGCCCCAGCATTTT.

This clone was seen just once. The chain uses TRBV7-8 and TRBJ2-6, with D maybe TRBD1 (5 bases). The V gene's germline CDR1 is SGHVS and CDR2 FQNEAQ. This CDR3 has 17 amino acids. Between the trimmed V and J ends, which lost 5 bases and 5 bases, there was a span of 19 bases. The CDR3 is CASSSTGPQSRANVLTF. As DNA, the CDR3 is TGTGCCAGCAGCAGCACAGGCCCACAAAGTCGGGCCAACGTCCTGACTTTC. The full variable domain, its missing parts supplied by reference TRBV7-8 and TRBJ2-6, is GAGVSQSPRYKVAKRGQDVALRCDPISGHVSLFWYQQALGQGPEFLTYFQNEAQLDKSGLPSDRFFAERPEGSVSTLKIQRTQQEDSAVYLCASSSTGPQSRANVLTFGAGSRLTVL.

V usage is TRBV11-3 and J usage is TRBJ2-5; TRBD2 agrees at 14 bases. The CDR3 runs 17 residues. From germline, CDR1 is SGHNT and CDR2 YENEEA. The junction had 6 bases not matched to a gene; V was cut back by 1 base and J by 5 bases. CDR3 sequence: CASSLGLAGGPSETQYF. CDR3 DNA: TGTGCCAGCAGCTTAGGACTAGCGGGAGGGCCGTCGGAGACCCAGTACTTC.

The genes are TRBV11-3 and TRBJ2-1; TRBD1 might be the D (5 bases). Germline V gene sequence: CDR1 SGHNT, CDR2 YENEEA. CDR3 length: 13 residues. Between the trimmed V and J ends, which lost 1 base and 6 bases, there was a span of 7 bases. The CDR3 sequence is CASSLAGLNEQFF. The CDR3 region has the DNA TGTGCCAGCAGCTTAGCAGGGCTCAATGAGCAGTTCTTC.

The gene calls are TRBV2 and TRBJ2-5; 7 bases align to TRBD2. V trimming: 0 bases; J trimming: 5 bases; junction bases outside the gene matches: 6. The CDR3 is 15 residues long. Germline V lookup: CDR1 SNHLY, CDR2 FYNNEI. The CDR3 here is CASSEAHGGGETQYF. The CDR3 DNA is TGTGCCAGCAGTGAAGCGCACGGGGGAGGGGAGACCCAGTACTTC. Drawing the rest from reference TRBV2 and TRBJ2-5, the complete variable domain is EPEVTQTPSHQVTQMGQEVILRCVPISNHLYFYWYRQILGQKVEFLVSFYNNEISEKSEIFDDQFSVERPDGSNFTLKIRSTKLEDSAMYFCASSEAHGGGETQYFGPGTRLLVL.

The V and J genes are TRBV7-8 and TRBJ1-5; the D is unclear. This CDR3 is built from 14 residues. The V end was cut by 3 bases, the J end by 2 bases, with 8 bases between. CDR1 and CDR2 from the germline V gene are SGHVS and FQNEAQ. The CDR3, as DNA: TGTGCCAGCAGCTTTCGAGGGCGCAATCAGCCCCAGCATTTT. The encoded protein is CASSFRGRNQPQHF.

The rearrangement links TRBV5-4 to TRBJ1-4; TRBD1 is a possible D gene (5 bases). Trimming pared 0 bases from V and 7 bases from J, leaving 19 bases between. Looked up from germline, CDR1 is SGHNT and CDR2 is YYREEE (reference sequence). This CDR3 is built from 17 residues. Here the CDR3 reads CASSLDRGGGVGEKLFF. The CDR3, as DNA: TGTGCCAGCAGCTTGGACCGGGGGGGAGGGGTAGGTGAAAAACTGTTTTTT.

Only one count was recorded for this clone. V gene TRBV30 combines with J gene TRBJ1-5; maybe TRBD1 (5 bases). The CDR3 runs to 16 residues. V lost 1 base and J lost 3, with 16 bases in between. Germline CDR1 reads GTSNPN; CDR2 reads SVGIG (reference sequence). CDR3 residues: CAWSGGGHLTNQPQHF. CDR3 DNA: TGTGCCTGGAGTGGGGGAGGACACCTTACCAATCAGCCCCAGCATTTT.

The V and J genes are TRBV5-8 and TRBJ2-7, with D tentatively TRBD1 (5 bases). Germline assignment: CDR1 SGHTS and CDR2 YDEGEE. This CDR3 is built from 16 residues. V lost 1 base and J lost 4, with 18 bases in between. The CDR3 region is CASSLPLRATGYEQYF. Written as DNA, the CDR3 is TGTGCCAGCAGCTTGCCTTTACGGGCCACAGGATACGAGCAGTACTTC.

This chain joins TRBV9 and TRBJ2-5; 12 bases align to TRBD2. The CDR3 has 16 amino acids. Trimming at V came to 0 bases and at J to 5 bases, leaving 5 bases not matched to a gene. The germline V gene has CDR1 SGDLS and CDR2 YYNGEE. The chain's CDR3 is CASSVASGRAWETQYF. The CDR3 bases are TGTGCCAGCAGCGTAGCTAGCGGGAGGGCCTGGGAGACCCAGTACTTC. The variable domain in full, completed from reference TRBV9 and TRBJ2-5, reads DSGVTQTPKHLITATGQRVTLRCSPRSGDLSVYWYQQSLDQGLQFLIQYYNGEERAKGNILERFSAQQFPDLHSELNLSSLELGDSALYFCASSVASGRAWETQYFGPGTRLLVL.

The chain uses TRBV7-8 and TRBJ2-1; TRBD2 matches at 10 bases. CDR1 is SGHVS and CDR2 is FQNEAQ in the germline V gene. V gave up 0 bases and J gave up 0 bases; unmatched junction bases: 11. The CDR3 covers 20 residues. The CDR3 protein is CASSLAPASGSIGSYNEQFF. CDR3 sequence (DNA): TGTGCCAGCAGCTTAGCGCCGGCTAGCGGGAGTATAGGCTCCTACAATGAGCAGTTCTTC.

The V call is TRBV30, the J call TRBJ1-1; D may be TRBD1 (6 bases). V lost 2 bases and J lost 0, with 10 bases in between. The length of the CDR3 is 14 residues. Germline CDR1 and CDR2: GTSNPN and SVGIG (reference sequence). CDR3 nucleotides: TGTGCCTGGAGTCGGGACAAATTGAACACTGAAGCTTTCTTT. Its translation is CAWSRDKLNTEAFF.

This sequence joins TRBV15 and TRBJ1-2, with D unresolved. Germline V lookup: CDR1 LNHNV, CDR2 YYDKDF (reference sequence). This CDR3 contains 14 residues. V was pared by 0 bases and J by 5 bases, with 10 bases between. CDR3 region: CATSRDGVGYGYTF. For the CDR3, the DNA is TGTGCCACCAGCAGAGATGGGGTCGGGTATGGCTACACCTTC.